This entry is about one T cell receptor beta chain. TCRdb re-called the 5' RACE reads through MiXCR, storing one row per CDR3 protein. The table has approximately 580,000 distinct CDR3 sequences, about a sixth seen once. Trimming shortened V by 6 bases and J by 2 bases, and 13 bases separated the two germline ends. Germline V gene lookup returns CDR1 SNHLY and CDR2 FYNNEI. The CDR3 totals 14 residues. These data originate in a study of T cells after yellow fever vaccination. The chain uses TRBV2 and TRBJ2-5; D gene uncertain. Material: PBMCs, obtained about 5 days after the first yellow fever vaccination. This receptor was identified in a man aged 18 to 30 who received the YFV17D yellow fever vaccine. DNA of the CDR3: TGTGCCAGCAGCGTAGAGGCGGTGCAAGAGACCCAGTACTTC. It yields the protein CASSVEAVQETQYF.